One and the same sample provided the 5 T cell receptor beta chains below, sequenced in a study of naive CD8 T cells in extremely preterm neonates. Assay: immunoSEQ multiplex PCR; the TCRdb copy retains only in-frame clones and omits some. Seen here are several thousand clones, less than 98% observed once, and the top ten hold 0.36%. The sequenced sample was naive CD8+ T cells from blood. Source of these receptors: a human donor in good health.

The V call is TRBV7-8, the J call TRBJ2-7, with 9 positions matching TRBD2. CDR1 and CDR2 from the germline V gene are SGHVS and FQNEAQ. V shed 0 bases and J 4 bases; nucleotides not matched to a gene: 10. The CDR3 is 17 residues long. The DNA of the CDR3 is TGTGCCAGCAGCTTAGCGGTAGCGGGGGCGGGGGGTTACGAGCAGTACTTC. It specifies CASSLAVAGAGGYEQYF.

The V and J genes are TRBV7-6 and TRBJ2-7, with 10 bases lining up with TRBD1. Germline V gene lookup returns CDR1 SGHVS and CDR2 FNYEAQ. This CDR3 is built from 15 residues. Losses at the gene ends were 5 bases for V and 1 base for J; bases not matched to a gene: 5. The DNA for the CDR3 is TGTGCCAGCAGCCCCGGACAGGGGGGTTCCTACGAGCAGTACTTC. Its protein product is CASSPGQGGSYEQYF.

The CDR3 region is CASSPEGEFYGYTF. The CDR3 nucleotides read TGTGCCAGCAGCCCAGAAGGGGAATTTTATGGCTACACCTTC. The V gene is TRBV9, the J gene TRBJ1-2, with D perhaps TRBD1 (5 bases). The CDR3 length is 14 residues. Looked up from germline, CDR1 is SGDLS and CDR2 is YYNGEE. Trimming shortened V by 4 bases and J by 5 bases, and 15 bases separated the two germline ends. Variable domain in full (rest from reference TRBV9 and TRBJ1-2): DSGVTQTPKHLITATGQRVTLRCSPRSGDLSVYWYQQSLDQGLQFLIQYYNGEERAKGNILERFSAQQFPDLHSELNLSSLELGDSALYFCASSPEGEFYGYTFGSGTRLTVV.

The CDR3 DNA follows: TGTGCCAGCAGTTACGGGGGGGGCTATGGCTACACCTTC. Protein product: CASSYGGGYGYTF. The J gene is TRBJ1-2, the V gene TRBV6-5; tentatively, D is TRBD1 (5 bases). Germline V gene data show CDR1 as MNHEY and CDR2 as SVGAGI. The CDR3 has 13 amino acids. Trimming took 2 bases from V and 4 from J, leaving 8 bases between them.

With respect to this clone: No DNA is shown, since the ends of the CDR3 on it are uncertain; the CDR3 is the one TCRdb lists. The rearrangement uses TRBV9 and TRBJ1-6; the table's D call, TRBD1, has no DNA check behind it. The germline V gene encodes CDR1 SGDLS and CDR2 YYNGEE. The CDR3 spans 14 residues, counting both ends. CDR3 loop: CASSVGQGTLPLRF.